Each of the 5 T cell receptor beta chains below was sequenced from the same sample in a study of T cells after yellow fever vaccination. TCRdb re-called the 5' RACE reads with MiXCR, one entry per CDR3 protein. This sample has more than 200,000 distinct CDR3 sequences; over 3% occur once, and the top ten carry about a fifth. This material consisted of PBMCs, taken 15 days after the yellow fever booster vaccination. Receptors originate from a man between 18 and 35 years old who received the YFV17D yellow fever vaccine.

This clonotype was seen ten or more times. The rearrangement links TRBV20-1 to TRBJ1-1; D might be TRBD1 (5 bases). The CDR3 is 13 amino acids. Looked up from germline, CDR1 is DFQATT and CDR2 is SNEGSKA (reference sequence). V lost 5 bases and J 5 bases, leaving 15 bases between the germline ends. Here the CDR3 DNA reads TGCAGTGCTTTCACCTCAGGGAGGACTGAAGCTTTCTTT. Translation gives CSAFTSGRTEAFF.

This clonotype was observed a handful of times. The CDR3 coding sequence is TGTGCCAGCCATCCGTCGGCCGGATACAATGAGCAGTTCTTC. This encodes CASHPSAGYNEQFF. V is TRBV6-5 and J is TRBJ2-1; D unclear. The V and J ends lost 8 bases and 4 bases respectively, with 15 bases between them. The CDR3 spans 14 residues. Germline lookup yields CDR1 MNHEY and CDR2 SVGAGI.

The sample holds many counts of this clonotype. This chain connects TRBV4-2 to TRBJ1-1; tentatively, D is TRBD1 (6 bases). This CDR3 contains 14 residues. Germline V gene lookup returns CDR1 LGHNA and CDR2 YNFKEQ. V was trimmed by 0 bases and J by 6 bases, leaving 11 bases between them. CDR3 nucleotides: TGTGCCAGCAGCCAAGATAACAGGGACCCTGAAGCTTTCTTT. It is translated as CASSQDNRDPEAFF.

This clonotype was counted at least ten times. The V gene is TRBV5-1, the J gene TRBJ1-4, with D possibly matching TRBD1 (6 bases). This CDR3 has 16 residues. Germline V gene lookup returns CDR1 SGHRS and CDR2 YFSETQ. Deletions cut 2 bases from V and 1 base from J, with 12 bases between. This chain's CDR3 is CASSLRGRETNEKLFF. As DNA, the CDR3 is TGCGCCAGCAGCTTACGGGGGCGGGAAACTAATGAAAAACTGTTTTTT.

Ten or more counts support this clonotype. The rearrangement uses TRBV7-9 and TRBJ2-2, with D tentatively TRBD1 (6 bases). The V end lost 4 bases, the J end lost 1 base, and 13 bases lay between the germline ends. CDR1 and CDR2 (germline): SEHNR, FQNEAQ (reference sequence). There are 16 residues in the CDR3. CDR3 nucleotide sequence: TGTGCCAGCAGCTCCCGGGACACGCAGAACACCGGGGAGCTGTTTTTT. It encodes CASSSRDTQNTGELFF.